Sequencing of this T cell receptor beta chain was carried out in a study of blood T cell repertoires in COVID-19. Study information: The study drew acute and convalescent COVID-19 samples from the United States, Italy and Spain. Nucleic acid was either cDNA or gDNA, and it came from T cells, B-cell-depleted T cells, or PBMCs.

CDR1 SEHNR and CDR2 FQNEAQ come from the germline V gene (reference sequence). After removal of 3 bases from V and 0 bases from J, the junction contained 1 base not matched to a gene. This CDR3 region has 14 residues. Assay used: immunoSEQ multiplex PCR; TCRdb lists only in-frame clones, some missing. The data contain around 370,000 clones, 90% of them singletons. The receptor was isolated from a man younger than 30 with active or convalescent COVID-19. The chain employs TRBV7-9 and TRBJ2-7; 8 nucleotides agree with TRBD2. Sequencing was performed on peripheral blood. Here the CDR3 DNA reads TGTGCCAGCAGCTTTACTAGCGGCTCCTACGAGCAGTACTTC. Translation: CASSFTSGSYEQYF.